The rows below give T cell receptor beta chains drawn from one sample of a study of OX40 agonist ivuxolimab in advanced cancers. Libraries were prepared by immunoSEQ multiplex PCR; TCRdb keeps only in-frame clonotypes and omits some of them. The table shows around 81,000 clones, with roughly 90% occurring only once. The sequencing here drew on CD4+ or CD8+ T cells sorted from blood, taken in a trial of the OX40 agonist ivuxolimab. These receptors all come from an adult with an advanced solid tumor such as melanoma, head and neck, liver or kidney cancer. The CDR3 runs from the conserved cysteine through the conserved F or W. The D gene is left open where the match is weak. Only part of the rows carry a size: once, few, many, or a class if the clone is expanded.

clone size: -; J gene: TRBJ2-5; D gene: TRBD2; V gene: TRBV7-7; CDR3 DNA: TGTGCTAGCAGCTTAGCCCCGGGACTACAAGAGACCCAGTACTTC; CDR3 protein: CASSLAPGLQETQYF
clone size: -; J gene: TRBJ2-2; D gene: -; V gene: TRBV11-3; CDR3 DNA: TGTGCCAGCAGCCAGACAGCGAACACCGGGGAGCTGTTTTTT; CDR3 protein: CASSQTANTGELFF
clone size: -; J gene: TRBJ2-7; D gene: -; V gene: TRBV19; CDR3 DNA: TGTGCCAGTAGTACCAACCGACAGGTCCACTACGAGCAGTACTTC; CDR3 protein: CASSTNRQVHYEQYF
clone size: -; J gene: TRBJ2-5; D gene: TRBD2; V gene: TRBV28; CDR3 DNA: TGTGCCAGCAGTCCGGGGACTAGCACGAGAGAGACCCAGTACTTC; CDR3 protein: CASSPGTSTRETQYF
clone size: once; J gene: TRBJ1-5; D gene: -; V gene: TRBV28; CDR3 DNA: TGTGCCAGCAGTTTCCATCAGCCCCAGCATTTT; CDR3 protein: CASSFHQPQHF
clone size: once; J gene: TRBJ2-5; D gene: -; V gene: TRBV19; CDR3 DNA: TGTGCCAGTAGTATAGATTATAGCAAGACCCAGTACTTC; CDR3 protein: CASSIDYSKTQYF
clone size: -; J gene: TRBJ2-2; D gene: -; V gene: TRBV7-3; CDR3 DNA: TGTGCCAGCAGCTCCCGACAGACCGGGGAGCTGTTTTTT; CDR3 protein: CASSSRQTGELFF
clone size: -; J gene: TRBJ2-7; D gene: TRBD2; V gene: TRBV7-9; CDR3 DNA: TGTGCCAGCAGCTATCTAGCGGGAGGTAGGGAGCAGTACTTC; CDR3 protein: CASSYLAGGREQYF
clone size: -; J gene: TRBJ1-4; D gene: TRBD1; V gene: TRBV7-2; CDR3 DNA: TGTGCCAGCAGCTTTCAGGGACAGGATGAAAAACTGTTTTTT; CDR3 protein: CASSFQGQDEKLFF
clone size: -; J gene: TRBJ2-7; D gene: TRBD2; V gene: TRBV28; CDR3 DNA: TGTGCCAGCACTACGGGGGGGCACGAGCAGTACTTC; CDR3 protein: CASTTGGHEQYF
clone size: -; J gene: TRBJ2-3; D gene: TRBD1; V gene: TRBV19; CDR3 DNA: TGTGCCAGTAGTTCGAGGACAGGGGGCAACACAGATACGCAGTATTTT; CDR3 protein: CASSSRTGGNTDTQYF
clone size: -; J gene: TRBJ2-5; D gene: TRBD2; V gene: TRBV27; CDR3 DNA: TGTGCCAGCAGTTCCCACGGGACTAGCGGGAGGTTGTTCCAGTACTTC; CDR3 protein: CASSSHGTSGRLFQYF
clone size: -; J gene: TRBJ2-5; D gene: -; V gene: TRBV29-1; CDR3 DNA: TGCAGCGCCCACGGGGGAGCCGAGACCCAGTACTTC; CDR3 protein: CSAHGGAETQYF
clone size: -; J gene: TRBJ2-5; D gene: -; V gene: TRBV2; CDR3 DNA: TGTGCCAGCAGCCTCCTTAGGGGGACCCAGTACTTC; CDR3 protein: CASSLLRGTQYF
clone size: -; J gene: TRBJ2-1; D gene: TRBD2; V gene: TRBV5-1; CDR3 DNA: TGCGCCAGCAGCTTGGGACTAGCTAGTTTGGATGAGCAGTTCTTC; CDR3 protein: CASSLGLASLDEQFF
clone size: once; J gene: TRBJ2-1; D gene: -; V gene: TRBV5-4; CDR3 DNA: TGTGCCAGCAGCGCCCCGGGCCGGGGCTCCTACAATGAGCAGTTCTTC; CDR3 protein: CASSAPGRGSYNEQFF
clone size: -; J gene: TRBJ1-1; D gene: TRBD1; V gene: TRBV11-2; CDR3 DNA: TGTGCCAGCAGCTTACGGACAGGGCCAAACACTGAAGCTTTCTTT; CDR3 protein: CASSLRTGPNTEAFF
clone size: -; J gene: TRBJ1-1; D gene: TRBD1; V gene: TRBV25-1; CDR3 DNA: TGTGCCAGCAGTGAATACCGGACAGGGGAAGACACTGAAGCTTTCTTT; CDR3 protein: CASSEYRTGEDTEAFF
clone size: -; J gene: TRBJ2-2; D gene: TRBD2; V gene: TRBV19; CDR3 DNA: TGTGCCAGTAGCCTACTAGCGGGAGTAAGGGTCGGGGAGCTGTTTTTT; CDR3 protein: CASSLLAGVRVGELFF
clone size: -; J gene: TRBJ2-7; D gene: -; V gene: TRBV28; CDR3 DNA: TGTGCCAGCAGTCGGGCAGGCTACGAGCAGTACTTC; CDR3 protein: CASSRAGYEQYF
clone size: -; J gene: TRBJ2-7; D gene: -; V gene: TRBV28; CDR3 DNA: TGTGCCAGCAGTTTATCTGGAGGGACCTACGAGCAGTACTTC; CDR3 protein: CASSLSGGTYEQYF
clone size: -; J gene: TRBJ2-3; D gene: -; V gene: TRBV7-6; CDR3 DNA: TGTGCCAGCAGGGTCACTAGCACAGATACGCAGTATTTT; CDR3 protein: CASRVTSTDTQYF
clone size: -; J gene: TRBJ1-1; D gene: -; V gene: TRBV5-1; CDR3 DNA: TGCGCCAGCAGCTTGGAGGGCAGCAACACTGAAGCTTTCTTT; CDR3 protein: CASSLEGSNTEAFF
clone size: -; J gene: TRBJ1-3; D gene: -; V gene: TRBV6-5; CDR3 DNA: TGTGCCAGCAGTTACGGGGGAGCTGGAAACACCATATATTTT; CDR3 protein: CASSYGGAGNTIYF
clone size: -; J gene: TRBJ1-5; D gene: -; V gene: TRBV15; CDR3 DNA: TGTGCCACCAGCAGACCCCCCGCAGTGGGCAATCAGCCCCAGCATTTT; CDR3 protein: CATSRPPAVGNQPQHF
clone size: few; J gene: TRBJ1-3; D gene: -; V gene: TRBV27; CDR3 DNA: TGTGCCAGCAGGAGGGACACCGACTCTGGAAACACCATATATTTT; CDR3 protein: CASRRDTDSGNTIYF